A selection of T cell receptor beta chains follows, all from one sample in a study of T cell repertoires in cytomegalovirus infection. TCRdb passed the reads through MiXCR, listing each CDR3 protein once. The sample includes more than 400,000 distinct CDR3 sequences, about a quarter of them seen just once. Sample: PBMCs. The receptor source for this set is a human donor in good health (CMV status not recorded). Some clones in this sample may be carry-over from other donors' samples. Both conserved end residues are part of each CDR3. A D gene is named only where the DNA matches it firmly. Clone size is given for some rows only: seen once, a few or many times, or a class if the clone is expanded.

j_gene	d_gene	len	v_gene	abundance	CDR3nt	CDR3aa
TRBJ1-2	NA	15	TRBV29-1	few	TGCAGCGTTGTTTCTACTCCGGCAACCGAGAATGGCTACACCTTC	CSVVSTPATENGYTF
TRBJ2-7	TRBD2	13	TRBV6-6	NA	TGTGCCAGCCGCCTAGCGGGAGCCTACGAGCAGTACTTC	CASRLAGAYEQYF
TRBJ1-5	TRBD1	15	TRBV7-8	many	TGTGCCAGCAGCTTAGGACAGGGGGCAGGTCAGCCCCAGCATTTT	CASSLGQGAGQPQHF
TRBJ2-4	NA	11	TRBV2	few	TGTGCCAGCAGTGGCGACCGCAAGCGGCACTTC	CASSGDRKRHF
TRBJ2-5	NA	14	TRBV19	NA	TGTGCCAGTAGTAACCGGGACGGTCAAGAGACCCAGTACTTC	CASSNRDGQETQYF
TRBJ1-1	NA	15	TRBV7-9	few	TGTGCCAGCAGCTCCCAACACGTAATGAACACTGAAGCTTTCTTT	CASSSQHVMNTEAFF
TRBJ2-1	TRBD2	19	TRBV11-3	many	TGTGCCAGCAGCCCCCAGGACAAGGCGGGAGGGAGAGGAATCGATGAGCAGTTCTTC	CASSPQDKAGGRGIDEQFF
TRBJ1-4	TRBD1	16	TRBV5-1	few	TGCGCCAGCAGTCTTCTTACAGGGGGCGCATTGGAAAAACTGTTTTTT	CASSLLTGGALEKLFF
TRBJ2-1	TRBD2	15	TRBV20-1	few	TGCAGTGCTAGAGATAGCGGGAGGGACTACAATGAGCAGTTCTTC	CSARDSGRDYNEQFF
TRBJ1-6	NA	15	TRBV4-1	NA	TGCGCCAGCAGCCAAGAAAGAGACAAGCCGGCACCCCTCCACTTT	CASSQERDKPAPLHF
TRBJ1-2	NA	13	TRBV7-9	NA	TGTGCCAGCAGCCCAGACAGGAGGGATGGCTACACCTTC	CASSPDRRDGYTF
TRBJ2-3	TRBD2	15	TRBV6-2/TRBV6-3	few	TGTGCCAGCAGTTACGTCGGGGGGAGCACAGATACGCAGTATTTT	CASSYVGGSTDTQYF
TRBJ2-2	TRBD2	16	TRBV7-7	NA	TGTGCTAGCAGCCCCGAGGGCGGGAGGGACACCGGGGAGCTGTTTTTT	CASSPEGGRDTGELFF
TRBJ2-7	NA	14	TRBV23-1	few	TGCGCCAGCGGTGGGTCAGGGGCGTTGGGGGAGCAGTACTTC	CASGGSGALGEQYF
TRBJ1-2	TRBD1	12	TRBV28	many	TGTGCCAGCAGCCCCGGACAGGAGGGCTACACCTTC	CASSPGQEGYTF
TRBJ2-5	NA	15	TRBV7-2	many	TGTGCCAGCAGCTTAGTGCAAGGCAGCCAAGAGACCCAGTACTTC	CASSLVQGSQETQYF
TRBJ2-2	NA	15	TRBV4-1	few	TGCGCCAGCAGCCAAGAGAGAGGGATCACCGGGGAGCTGTTTTTT	CASSQERGITGELFF
TRBJ1-2	NA	15	TRBV10-3	few	TGTGCCATCAGTGCCCCAAACAGGGAAATTGATGGCTACACCTTC	CAISAPNREIDGYTF
TRBJ1-5	TRBD1	15	TRBV7-6	many	TGTGCCAGCAGCCTTCTGGACAGGGGAAATCAGCCCCAGCATTTT	CASSLLDRGNQPQHF
TRBJ1-1	NA	15	TRBV7-9	many	TGTGCCAGCAGCTTAGTTTCAAGGGGGATAGCTGAAGCTTTCTTT	CASSLVSRGIAEAFF
TRBJ2-1	TRBD2	14	TRBV7-2	NA	TGTGCCAGCAGCTTTAGCGGGAGGGCCCGGGAGCAGTTCTTC	CASSFSGRAREQFF
TRBJ1-1	NA	15	TRBV19	few	TGTGCCAGTAGTGACAGTCCTCCAAGGAACACTGAAGCTTTCTTT	CASSDSPPRNTEAFF
TRBJ1-1	TRBD1	13	TRBV19	NA	TGTGCCAGTAGTCAACAGGGGGACACTGAAGCTTTCTTT	CASSQQGDTEAFF
TRBJ1-2	TRBD1	14	TRBV19	NA	TGTGCCAGTAGTAGCCCGGGACAGGGCATAGGCTACACCTTC	CASSSPGQGIGYTF
TRBJ2-1	TRBD2	18	TRBV6-6	NA	TGTGCCAGCACCCCAGGGGGGCATAGAGGGACTAGCGGGTCAGGGCAGTTCTTC	CASTPGGHRGTSGSGQFF
TRBJ2-1	NA	16	TRBV30	NA	TGTGCCTGGAGCCCGGGGCTAGCTGACTCCTACAATGAGCAGTTCTTC	CAWSPGLADSYNEQFF
TRBJ1-2	NA	11	TRBV5-6	few	TGTGCCAGCAGCTTGGGCCCTGGCTACACCTTC	CASSLGPGYTF
TRBJ1-2	NA	12	TRBV6-5	NA	TGTGCCAGCAGTCAAGGGTTTTGGGGCTACACCTTC	CASSQGFWGYTF
TRBJ1-2	TRBD1	14	TRBV12-3/TRBV12-4	few	TGTGCCAGCAGTTTAGACAGGGGGGGCCTTGGCTACACCTTC	CASSLDRGGLGYTF
TRBJ1-2	TRBD1	14	TRBV6-2/TRBV6-3	NA	TGTGCCAGCAGTTACCAAGGACAGGGCTATGGCTACACCTTC	CASSYQGQGYGYTF
TRBJ2-1	TRBD2	15	TRBV11-3	NA	TGTGCCAGCTCGCAGGCGCTAGCGGGGGACAATGAGCAGTTCTTC	CASSQALAGDNEQFF
TRBJ2-1	TRBD2	15	TRBV12-3/TRBV12-4	NA	TGTGCCAGCAGTTTTGGGACTAGCGGGAACAATGAGCAGTTCTTC	CASSFGTSGNNEQFF
TRBJ1-2	NA	15	TRBV4-1	few	TGCGCCAGCAGCCAAGGGGGCAGCCCTAACTATGGCTACACCTTC	CASSQGGSPNYGYTF
TRBJ2-7	NA	12	TRBV20-1	NA	TGCAGTGCTATAGACAGCCCCTACGAGCAGTACTTC	CSAIDSPYEQYF
TRBJ1-4	NA	17	TRBV20-1	NA	TGCAGTGCTAGAGCAGCCGCAGGGTCGGGAACTAATGAAAAACTGTTTTTT	CSARAAAGSGTNEKLFF
TRBJ2-7	NA	13	TRBV28	NA	TGTGCCAGCAGTCGCCATATACTAGAGGGGGGGTACTTC	CASSRHILEGGYF
TRBJ2-1	NA	17	TRBV5-6	NA	TGTGCCAGCAGCTTGGGGACAGCCCGATGGTCCTACAATGAGCAGTTCTTC	CASSLGTARWSYNEQFF
TRBJ1-2	NA	12	TRBV29-1	few	TGCAGCGTCTATACAGGGATACTCGGCTACACCTTC	CSVYTGILGYTF
TRBJ2-3	NA	16	TRBV4-1	few	TGCGCCAGCAGCCAAGATGGCGTTCCCACACGAGATACGCAGTATTTT	CASSQDGVPTRDTQYF
TRBJ1-1	NA	12	TRBV5-1	NA	TGCGCCAGCAGCTGGGGTTTAACTGAAGCTTTCTTT	CASSWGLTEAFF